What follows describes a single T cell receptor beta chain. Its antigen is still unknown. TCRdb reprocessed the RACE reads via MiXCR and lists one record per CDR3 protein. Among approximately 100,000 distinct CDR3 sequences listed, more than 7% were seen once. This specimen comes from a study of human T cells and chemical hapten exposure. Looking at the study overall: In the sensitization step, 2% DPC was placed on roughly 2 cm by roughly 2 cm of upper inner arm skin. Chiefly female patients presented with alopecia areata, totalis or universalis. Regarding the study as a whole: Patch test score rose with PT1 expanded TCR count, significant at thresholds 8, 16 and 32, not 4.

As to time point: patch test 2, 6 weeks after DPC sensitization. Sample treatment: therapeutic diphenylcyclopropenone sensitization with weekly scalp DPC. Ahead of applying each patch test, blood was sampled. Source: whole blood, taken in connection with sensitization to the hapten diphenylcyclopropenone (DPC). This sequence originates from a middle-aged woman with alopecia areata. Some clones in this sample may be carry-over from other donors' samples.

The DNA for the CDR3 is TGTGCCAGCAGTTACGCTCCAACAGGGGGCATTTACGAGCAGTACTTC. Translation: CASSYAPTGGIYEQYF. The chain is built from TRBV6-6 and TRBJ2-7, with TRBD1 matching 9 bases. Germline CDR1 and CDR2: MNHNY and SVGAGI (reference sequence). The CDR3 runs to 16 residues. J lost 4 bases, V lost 2 bases, and 9 bases had no gene match.